Many counts were recorded for the clone carrying this TCR beta chain. This sample stems from a study of T-cell reconstitution after alpha-beta-depleted transplantation in children. V was cut by 0 bases and J by 5 bases, with 6 bases left in between. This CDR3 has 12 residues. Germline CDR1 reads SQVTM; CDR2 reads ANQGSEA. The TCRbeta library incorporated unique molecular identifiers. TCRdb reanalysed the PCR reads using MiXCR and keeps one entry per CDR3 protein. The sample shows 550,000 to 600,000 distinct CDR3 sequences, roughly 23% of them seen only once. The chain combines TRBV29-1 with TRBJ2-3; no reliable D call. The starting material was PBMCs, mostly from graft donor cells, obtained 360 days after TCRalphabeta/CD19-depleted stem cell transplant. The receptor was derived from a boy under two years old who had a stem cell transplant for acute myeloid leukemia, so the T cells may come from the graft donor. CDR3 nucleotide sequence: TGCAGCGTTGAAGATCGTGGAGATACGCAGTATTTT. Residues: CSVEDRGDTQYF.